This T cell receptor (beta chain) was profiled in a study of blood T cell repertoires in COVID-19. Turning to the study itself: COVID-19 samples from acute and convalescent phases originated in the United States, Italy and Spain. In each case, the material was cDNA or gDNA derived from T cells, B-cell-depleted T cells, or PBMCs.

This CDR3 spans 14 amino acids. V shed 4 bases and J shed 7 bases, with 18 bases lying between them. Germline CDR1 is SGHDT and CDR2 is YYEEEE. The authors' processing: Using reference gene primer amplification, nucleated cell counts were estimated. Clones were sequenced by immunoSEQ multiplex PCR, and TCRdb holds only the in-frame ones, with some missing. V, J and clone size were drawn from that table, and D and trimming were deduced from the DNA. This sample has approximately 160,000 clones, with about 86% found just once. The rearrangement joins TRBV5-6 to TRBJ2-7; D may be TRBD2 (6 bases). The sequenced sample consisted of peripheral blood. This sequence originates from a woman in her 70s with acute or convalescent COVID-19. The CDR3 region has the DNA TGTGCCAGCAGCCCCGGGACTGGCCTGCGGGAGCAGTACTTC. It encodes CASSPGTGLREQYF.